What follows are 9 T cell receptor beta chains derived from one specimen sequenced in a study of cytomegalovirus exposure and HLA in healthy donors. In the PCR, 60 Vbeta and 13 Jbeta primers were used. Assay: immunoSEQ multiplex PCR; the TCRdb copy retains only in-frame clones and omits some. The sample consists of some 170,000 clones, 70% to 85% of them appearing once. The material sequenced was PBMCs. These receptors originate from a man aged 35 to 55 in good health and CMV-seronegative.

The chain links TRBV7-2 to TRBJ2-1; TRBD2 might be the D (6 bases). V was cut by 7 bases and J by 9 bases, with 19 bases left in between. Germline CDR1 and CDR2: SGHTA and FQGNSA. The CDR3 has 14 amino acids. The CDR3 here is CASIGGAHMGEQFF. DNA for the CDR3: TGTGCCAGCATCGGCGGGGCCCACATGGGTGAGCAGTTCTTC.

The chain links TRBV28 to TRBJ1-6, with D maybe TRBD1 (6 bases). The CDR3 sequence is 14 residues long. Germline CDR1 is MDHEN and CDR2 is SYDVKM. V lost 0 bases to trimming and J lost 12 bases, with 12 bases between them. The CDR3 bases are TGTGCCAGCAGTTTATGGGACAGTTCCCAACCCCTCCACTTT. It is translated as CASSLWDSSQPLHF.

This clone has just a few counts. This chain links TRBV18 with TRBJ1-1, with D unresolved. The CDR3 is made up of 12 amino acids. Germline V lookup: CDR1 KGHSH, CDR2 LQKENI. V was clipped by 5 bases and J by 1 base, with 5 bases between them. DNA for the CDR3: TGTGCCAGCTCATTACAGAACACTGAAGCTTTCTTT. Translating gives CASSLQNTEAFF.

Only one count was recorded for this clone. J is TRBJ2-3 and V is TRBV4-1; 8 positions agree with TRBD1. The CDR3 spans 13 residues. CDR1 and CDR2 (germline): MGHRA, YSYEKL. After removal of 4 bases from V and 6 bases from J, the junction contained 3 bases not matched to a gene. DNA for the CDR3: TGCGCCAGCAGCCCGACAGGGGCTGATACGCAGTATTTT. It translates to CASSPTGADTQYF.

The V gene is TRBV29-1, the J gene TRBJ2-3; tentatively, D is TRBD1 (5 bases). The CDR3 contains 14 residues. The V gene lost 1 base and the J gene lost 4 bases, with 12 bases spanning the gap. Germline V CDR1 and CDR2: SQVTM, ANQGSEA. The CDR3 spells CSVEVGAGPDTQYF. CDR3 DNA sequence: TGCAGCGTTGAAGTAGGGGCTGGTCCAGATACGCAGTATTTT.

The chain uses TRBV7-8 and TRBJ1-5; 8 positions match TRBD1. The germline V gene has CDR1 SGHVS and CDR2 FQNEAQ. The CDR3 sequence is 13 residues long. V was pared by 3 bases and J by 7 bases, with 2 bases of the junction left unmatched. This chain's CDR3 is CASSLDRVQPQHF. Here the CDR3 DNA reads TGTGCCAGCAGCTTGGACAGGGTACAGCCCCAGCATTTT.

In nucleotides, the CDR3 is TGTGCCAGCAACCGGGGGACAGTGAACACTGAAGCTTTCTTT. Its protein is CASNRGTVNTEAFF. This chain joins TRBV7-9 and TRBJ1-1; TRBD1 aligns across 7 bases. The CDR3 length is 14 residues. The junction had 5 bases not matched to a gene; V was cut back by 7 bases and J by 0 bases. Germline V gene lookup returns CDR1 SEHNR and CDR2 FQNEAQ (reference sequence). The full variable domain, its missing parts supplied by reference TRBV7-9 and TRBJ1-1, is DTGVSQNPRHKITKRGQNVTFRCDPISEHNRLYWYRQTLGQGPEFLTYFQNEAQLEKSRLLSDRFSAERPKGSFSTLEIQRTEQGDSAMYLCASNRGTVNTEAFFGQGTRLTVV.

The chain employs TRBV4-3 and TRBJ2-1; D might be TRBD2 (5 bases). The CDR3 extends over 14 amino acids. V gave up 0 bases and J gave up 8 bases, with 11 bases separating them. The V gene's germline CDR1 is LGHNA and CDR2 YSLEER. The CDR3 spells CASSQDARRDEQFF. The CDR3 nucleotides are TGCGCCAGCAGCCAAGATGCCAGGCGGGATGAGCAGTTCTTC.

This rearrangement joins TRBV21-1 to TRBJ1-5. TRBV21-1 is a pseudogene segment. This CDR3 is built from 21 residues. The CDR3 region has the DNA TGTGCCAGCAGCAGAACCCTTCGGGTGATAAGGGCGACTCCGGGGAGTCAGCCCCAGCATTTT. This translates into CASSRTLRVIRATPGSQPQHF.